These 31 T cell receptor beta chains originate from one sample sequenced in a study of PD-1 blockade in mismatch repair-deficient tumors. Clones were read by immunoSEQ multiplex PCR, and TCRdb kept only the in-frame ones, dropping some. The sample has around 18,000 clones, 84% seen once. Sample: PBMCs, taken 22 to 25 weeks after starting pembrolizumab. The receptors were sampled from an adult with mismatch repair-deficient cancer.

This clone was seen a handful of times. The V and J genes are TRBV9 and TRBJ2-1, with D maybe TRBD2 (6 bases). Trimming left V 4 bases short and J 5 bases short, with 16 bases between. This CDR3 is 15 amino acids long. In germline, CDR1 is SGDLS, CDR2 YYNGEE. The chain's CDR3 is CASSPLGRGHNEQFF. CDR3 nucleotide sequence: TGTGCCAGCAGCCCTTTGGGGCGGGGTCACAATGAGCAGTTCTTC.

This chain joins TRBV19 and TRBJ2-7, with 7 bases lining up with TRBD1. After removal of 10 bases from V and 2 bases from J, the junction contained 8 bases not matched to a gene. This CDR3 has 13 residues. From germline, CDR1 is LNHDA and CDR2 SQIVND (reference sequence). CDR3 region: CATAAGTAYEQYF. Written as DNA, the CDR3 is TGTGCCACAGCCGCTGGGACAGCCTACGAGCAGTACTTC.

V gene TRBV6-1 combines with J gene TRBJ1-1; D perhaps matches TRBD1 (5 bases). Germline V gene lookup returns CDR1 MNHNS and CDR2 SASEGT. The CDR3 runs 13 residues. V shed 8 bases and J shed 2 bases, with 12 bases lying between them. The CDR3 protein is CASGRTLNTEAFF. In nucleotides, the CDR3 is TGTGCCAGCGGACGGACACTTAACACTGAAGCTTTCTTT.

This clone has a handful of counts. The chain uses TRBV6-1 and TRBJ2-5; D is unclear. This CDR3 spans 15 amino acids. V was pared by 1 base and J by 1 base, with 10 bases between. CDR1 and CDR2 from the germline V gene are MNHNS and SASEGT. CDR3 residues: CASSEGVAVQETQYF. CDR3 coding DNA: TGTGCCAGCAGTGAAGGGGTAGCAGTCCAAGAGACCCAGTACTTC.

The chain has TRBV5-1 and TRBJ2-3; D perhaps matches TRBD1 (6 bases). V lost 0 bases, J lost 3 bases, and 8 bases lay in between. CDR3 size: 14 residues. Germline V lookup: CDR1 SGHRS, CDR2 YFSETQ. CDR3 nucleotide sequence: TGCGCCAGCAGCTTGGACAGGGATACAGATACGCAGTATTTT. Translating gives CASSLDRDTDTQYF.

The chain is built from TRBV6-5 and TRBJ2-7, with D possibly being TRBD1 (6 bases). Germline CDR1 and CDR2: MNHEY and SVGAGI. The CDR3 loop spans 13 amino acids. V lost 7 bases, J lost 3 bases, and 13 bases lay in between. CDR3 amino acids: CASKKTGYYEQYF. For the CDR3, the DNA is TGTGCCAGCAAGAAGACAGGTTACTACGAGCAGTACTTC.

This clone qualifies as medium-sized (0.01 to 0.1%). The chain links TRBV27 to TRBJ2-7, with 7 bases fitting TRBD2. With V trimmed by 8 bases and J by 3 bases, 4 bases remained unmatched. The CDR3 extends over 12 amino acids. Germline CDR1 MNHEY, CDR2 SMNVEV (reference sequence). This CDR3 is CASFGGGYEQYF. Written as DNA, the CDR3 is TGTGCCAGCTTTGGCGGGGGCTACGAGCAGTACTTC.

V and J are TRBV7-7 and TRBJ2-5, with 8 bases aligning to TRBD1. Germline CDR1 and CDR2: SSHAT and FNYEAQ (reference sequence). This CDR3 contains 14 residues. Trimming took 7 bases from V and 5 from J; bases not matched to a gene: 9. The CDR3 DNA reads as TGTGCCAGCACCGCAGGGGGCGCGAGGGAGACCCAGTACTTC. It translates to CASTAGGARETQYF.

This clone has just a few counts. This rearrangement joins TRBV6-1 to TRBJ2-7; a weak D match, TRBD2 (6 bases). CDR3 length: 15 amino acids. Germline assignment: CDR1 MNHNS and CDR2 SASEGT. V was clipped by 3 bases and J by 2 bases, with 14 bases between them. Here the CDR3 reads CASSDGGTGTYEQYF. CDR3 sequence (DNA): TGTGCCAGCAGTGATGGGGGGACTGGGACCTACGAGCAGTACTTC.

The chain couples TRBV28 to TRBJ1-5; a possible D gene is TRBD1 (5 bases). Germline V gives CDR1 MDHEN, CDR2 SYDVKM. V was shortened by 6 bases and J by 5 bases, with 17 bases between the two germline ends. The CDR3 covers 15 residues. CDR3 DNA sequence: TGTGCCAGCAGCCCCGGTGGTGGGGGGTATCAGCCCCAGCATTTT. Translated: CASSPGGGGYQPQHF.

The V call is TRBV7-9, the J call TRBJ2-2; TRBD1 might be the D (6 bases). Germline CDR1 SEHNR, CDR2 FQNEAQ (reference sequence). The length of the CDR3 is 16 residues. The V end was cut by 0 bases, the J end by 4 bases, with 12 bases between. The CDR3 loop reads CASSLAQGTVTGELFF. Here the CDR3 DNA reads TGTGCCAGCAGCTTAGCGCAGGGGACGGTCACCGGGGAGCTGTTTTTT.

The rearrangement uses TRBV28 and TRBJ1-5, with TRBD1 matching 8 bases. The CDR3 runs 14 residues. Germline loops: CDR1 MDHEN, CDR2 SYDVKM. After removal of 7 bases from V and 3 bases from J, the junction contained 5 bases not matched to a gene. The CDR3 protein is CASTMDRVNQPQHF. The CDR3 nucleotides are TGTGCCAGCACCATGGACAGGGTCAATCAGCCCCAGCATTTT. Using reference TRBV28 and TRBJ1-5 for the parts outside the CDR3, the full variable domain is DVKVTQSSRYLVKRTGEKVFLECVQDMDHENMFWYRQDPGLGLRLIYFSYDVKMKEKGDIPEGYSVSREKKERFSLILESASTNQTSMYLCASTMDRVNQPQHFGDGTRLSIL.

V gene TRBV28 combines with J gene TRBJ1-4; D uncertain. Germline CDR1 and CDR2: MDHEN and SYDVKM. V was clipped by 4 bases and J by 15 bases, with 15 bases between them. The CDR3 sequence is 12 residues long. This chain's CDR3 is CASSSLAGRVFF. CDR3 in DNA: TGTGCCAGCAGTTCGCTGGCGGGGAGGGTGTTTTTT. The variable domain in full, completed from reference TRBV28 and TRBJ1-4, reads DVKVTQSSRYLVKRTGEKVFLECVQDMDHENMFWYRQDPGLGLRLIYFSYDVKMKEKGDIPEGYSVSREKKERFSLILESASTNQTSMYLCASSSLAGRVFFGSGTQLSVL.

The chain carries TRBV28 and TRBJ2-3, with a weak D call TRBD1 (7 bases). CDR1 MDHEN and CDR2 SYDVKM come from the germline V gene. The ends were cut back, 6 bases at V and 6 bases at J, with 19 bases in the middle. This CDR3 spans 15 amino acids. DNA of the CDR3: TGTGCCAGCAGCCAGGCCGGGACAGCGGGTGATACGCAGTATTTT. Encoded protein: CASSQAGTAGDTQYF. Filled out from reference TRBV28 and TRBJ2-3, the complete variable domain reads DVKVTQSSRYLVKRTGEKVFLECVQDMDHENMFWYRQDPGLGLRLIYFSYDVKMKEKGDIPEGYSVSREKKERFSLILESASTNQTSMYLCASSQAGTAGDTQYFGPGTRLTVL.

This chain uses TRBV2 with TRBJ1-2; a weak D match, TRBD1 (5 bases). The CDR3 consists of 14 residues. Per germline, CDR1 SNHLY and CDR2 FYNNEI. V lost 8 bases and J 8 bases, leaving 21 bases between the germline ends. CDR3 sequence: CASASGVGSYGYTF. The CDR3 DNA reads as TGTGCCAGCGCCTCGGGGGTGGGATCATACGGCTACACCTTC.

V and J are TRBV5-1 and TRBJ1-4; weak D call: TRBD1 (6 bases). The CDR3 extends over 15 amino acids. Trimming left V 4 bases short and J 8 bases short, with 18 bases between. Germline V CDR1 and CDR2: SGHRS, YFSETQ. The CDR3, as DNA: TGCGCCAGCAGCCCAGGGGCGGTTTCGGGAGAAAAACTGTTTTTT. Its protein is CASSPGAVSGEKLFF.

This clone appeared a few times. This chain uses TRBV4-1 with TRBJ2-7, with 9 bases identical to TRBD1. With V trimmed by 1 base and J by 3 bases, 4 bases remained unmatched. This CDR3 is 15 amino acids long. Germline lookup yields CDR1 MGHRA and CDR2 YSYEKL. The CDR3 region is CASSQVWDRVYEQYF. The CDR3 DNA follows: TGCGCCAGCAGCCAAGTTTGGGACAGGGTCTACGAGCAGTACTTC.

CDR3 nucleotides: TGTGCCAGCAGTTTATGGGCAGGGAACGAGCAGTACTTC. This sequence encodes CASSLWAGNEQYF. The rearrangement uses TRBV27 and TRBJ2-7, with D possibly TRBD1 on 5 matching bases. The germline V gene has CDR1 MNHEY and CDR2 SMNVEV (reference sequence). With 1 base removed from V and 5 bases from J, the gap between germline ends came to 9 bases. The CDR3 length is 13 residues.

The V gene is TRBV28, the J gene TRBJ2-7; 13 nucleotides align to TRBD2. CDR1 MDHEN and CDR2 SYDVKM come from the germline V gene. The CDR3 totals 14 residues. After removal of 2 bases from V and 7 bases from J, the junction contained 2 bases not matched to a gene. The CDR3 coding sequence is TGTGCCAGCAGTTTACGGGGACTAGCGGGGGAGCAGTACTTC. Amino acids: CASSLRGLAGEQYF.

The chain carries TRBV7-3 and TRBJ2-6; 7 bases align to TRBD2. Germline lookup yields CDR1 SGHTA and CDR2 FQGTGA. The CDR3 loop spans 15 amino acids. The junction had 3 bases not matched to a gene; V was cut back by 5 bases and J by 2 bases. The CDR3 here is CASSLGGAGANVLTF. The CDR3 nucleotides are TGTGCCAGCAGCCTGGGAGGGGCTGGGGCCAACGTCCTGACTTTC.

CDR3 loop: CASSPGLKNTEAFF. CDR3 nucleotides: TGTGCCAGCAGCCCAGGACTGAAGAACACTGAAGCTTTCTTT. This chain uses TRBV7-8 with TRBJ1-1; D unresolved. The germline gives CDR1 SGHVS, CDR2 FQNEAQ. V was shortened by 5 bases and J by 1 base, with 11 bases between the two germline ends. The length of the CDR3 is 14 residues.

V gene TRBV19 combines with J gene TRBJ1-4, with 8 bases identical to TRBD1. V lost 10 bases to trimming and J lost 5 bases; unmatched junction nucleotides: 6. The CDR3 has 13 amino acids. Per germline, CDR1 LNHDA and CDR2 SQIVND (reference sequence). This CDR3 is CAISTGVNEKLFF. CDR3 DNA: TGTGCCATTTCGACAGGGGTAAATGAAAAACTGTTTTTT.

The chain carries TRBV30 and TRBJ1-5; D perhaps matches TRBD1 (5 bases). With 1 base removed from V and 3 bases from J, the gap between germline ends came to 28 bases. Germline V gives CDR1 GTSNPN, CDR2 SVGIG (reference sequence). The CDR3 spans 20 residues. CDR3 amino acids: CAWSAPRLGWYGGINQPQHF. CDR3 DNA: TGTGCCTGGAGTGCCCCACGCCTTGGATGGTACGGGGGTATCAATCAGCCCCAGCATTTT.

The chain recombines TRBV27 with TRBJ1-5; a possible D gene is TRBD1 (6 bases). There are 14 residues in the CDR3. In germline, CDR1 is MNHEY, CDR2 SMNVEV (reference sequence). V was pared by 5 bases and J by 3 bases, with 11 bases between. The CDR3 spells CASSRGADNQPQHF. The CDR3, as DNA: TGTGCCAGCAGTCGGGGGGCTGACAATCAGCCCCAGCATTTT.

The V and J genes are TRBV7-3 and TRBJ1-1, with 9 bases lining up with TRBD1. The CDR3 consists of 17 residues. The V and J ends lost 5 bases and 0 bases, in that order; junction bases with no gene match: 10. Germline CDR1 SGHTA, CDR2 FQGTGA. As DNA, the CDR3 is TGTGCCAGCAGCCCCCGGACAGGGGAAGAAATGAACACTGAAGCTTTCTTT. Protein product: CASSPRTGEEMNTEAFF.

The genes are TRBV6-5 and TRBJ2-4, with TRBD2 as a possible D gene (7 bases). Deletions cut 2 bases from V and 0 bases from J, with 11 bases between. Germline V gene sequence: CDR1 MNHEY, CDR2 SVGAGI. The CDR3 runs to 16 residues. This CDR3 reads CASSYGGALAKNIQYF. The CDR3 DNA reads as TGTGCCAGCAGTTACGGGGGGGCCCTAGCCAAAAACATTCAGTACTTC.

V and J are TRBV28 and TRBJ2-7, with D perhaps matching TRBD2 (6 bases). This CDR3 spans 14 amino acids. Germline V gene sequence: CDR1 MDHEN, CDR2 SYDVKM. Between the trimmed V and J ends, which lost 3 bases and 2 bases, there was a span of 11 bases. This CDR3 is CASSFGGRPYEQYF. Written as DNA, the CDR3 is TGTGCCAGCAGTTTCGGGGGTCGTCCCTACGAGCAGTACTTC.

The chain carries TRBV11-3 and TRBJ2-3; 8 bases align to TRBD1. The CDR3 covers 15 residues. Trimming cost V 1 base and J 4 bases; bases outside gene matches: 4. Germline values: CDR1 SGHNT, CDR2 YENEEA. The CDR3 coding sequence is TGTGCCAGCAGCTTAGGTGGCAGGGGGCCAGATACGCAGTATTTT. Translating it yields CASSLGGRGPDTQYF.

The gene calls are TRBV6-6 and TRBJ2-3, with D hard to call. V gave up 0 bases and J gave up 5 bases, with 9 bases separating them. This CDR3 has 14 amino acids. In germline, CDR1 is MNHNY, CDR2 SVGAGI (reference sequence). The CDR3 spells CASSYSSSRDTQYF. DNA of the CDR3: TGTGCCAGCAGTTACTCCTCGTCCCGAGATACGCAGTATTTT.

This sequence joins TRBV28 and TRBJ2-7; TRBD2 agrees at 10 bases. Per the germline V gene, CDR1 is MDHEN and CDR2 is SYDVKM. The junction had 4 bases not matched to a gene; V was cut back by 6 bases and J by 2 bases. This CDR3 region has 14 residues. The CDR3 nucleotides are TGTGCCAGCAGCACTCTAGCGGGGGCCTACGAGCAGTACTTC. This encodes CASSTLAGAYEQYF.

The rearrangement uses TRBV29-1 and TRBJ2-1; 8 bases fit TRBD2. From germline, CDR1 is SQVTM and CDR2 ANQGSEA. The CDR3 runs 14 residues. V dropped 0 bases and J dropped 6; count of bases not matched to a gene: 4. CDR3 DNA: TGCAGCGTTGAAGAAACCGGGAGGGTCAATGAGCAGTTCTTC. Translated, it gives CSVEETGRVNEQFF.